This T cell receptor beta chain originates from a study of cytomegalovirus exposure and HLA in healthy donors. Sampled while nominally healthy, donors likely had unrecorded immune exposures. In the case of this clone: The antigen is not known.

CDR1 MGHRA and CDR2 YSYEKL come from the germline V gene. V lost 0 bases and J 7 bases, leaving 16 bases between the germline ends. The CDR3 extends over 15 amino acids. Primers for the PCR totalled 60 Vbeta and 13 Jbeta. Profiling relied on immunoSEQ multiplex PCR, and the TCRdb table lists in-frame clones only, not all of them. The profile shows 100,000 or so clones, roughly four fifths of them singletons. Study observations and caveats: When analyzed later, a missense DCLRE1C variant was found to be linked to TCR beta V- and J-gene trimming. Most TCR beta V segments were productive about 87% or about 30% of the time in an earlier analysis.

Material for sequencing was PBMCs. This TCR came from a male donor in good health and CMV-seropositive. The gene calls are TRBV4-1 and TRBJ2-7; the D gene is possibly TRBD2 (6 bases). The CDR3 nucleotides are TGCGCCAGCAGCCAAGATAGACTGCCCGCGGGGGAGCAGTACTTC. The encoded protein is CASSQDRLPAGEQYF.